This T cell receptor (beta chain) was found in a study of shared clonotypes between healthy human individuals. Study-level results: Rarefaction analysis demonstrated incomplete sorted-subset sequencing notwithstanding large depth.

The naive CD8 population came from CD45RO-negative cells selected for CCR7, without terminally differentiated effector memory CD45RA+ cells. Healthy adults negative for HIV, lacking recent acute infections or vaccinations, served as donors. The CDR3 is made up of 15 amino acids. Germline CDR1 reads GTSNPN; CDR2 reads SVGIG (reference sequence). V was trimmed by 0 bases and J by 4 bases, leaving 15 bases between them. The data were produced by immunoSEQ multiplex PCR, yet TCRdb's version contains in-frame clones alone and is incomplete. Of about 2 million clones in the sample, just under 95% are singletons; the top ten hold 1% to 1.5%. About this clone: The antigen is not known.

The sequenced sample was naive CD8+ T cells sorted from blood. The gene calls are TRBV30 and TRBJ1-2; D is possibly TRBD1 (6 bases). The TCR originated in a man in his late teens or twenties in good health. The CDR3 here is CAWSVQQGTPYGYTF. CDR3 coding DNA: TGTGCCTGGAGTGTACAGCAGGGGACCCCCTATGGCTACACCTTC.